Below, one T cell receptor beta chain is given with its context. Profiled with immunoSEQ multiplex PCR; TCRdb holds only in-frame clones, not every one. The repertoire holds around 140,000 clones, with roughly 88% as singletons. The data are from a study of blood T cell repertoires in COVID-19. The specimen was peripheral blood. This TCR was sampled from a man aged 60-69 years with active or convalescent COVID-19.

DNA for the CDR3: TGTGCCAGCAGTTTAGAACCAGGGGGCGCCTATGGCTACACCTTC. It codes for CASSLEPGGAYGYTF. The chain combines TRBV28 with TRBJ1-2, with 8 positions matching TRBD1. V gave up 2 bases and J gave up 4 bases; unmatched junction bases: 6. The CDR3 contains 15 residues. CDR1 and CDR2 from the germline V gene are MDHEN and SYDVKM.